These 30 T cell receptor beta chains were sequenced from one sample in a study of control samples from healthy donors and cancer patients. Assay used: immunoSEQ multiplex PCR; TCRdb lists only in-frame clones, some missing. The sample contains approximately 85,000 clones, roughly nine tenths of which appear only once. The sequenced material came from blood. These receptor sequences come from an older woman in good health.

Written as DNA, the CDR3 is TGTGCCACTAGCCAAGGGACAGCTTATGGCTACACCTTC. It translates to CATSQGTAYGYTF. The chain combines TRBV24-1 with TRBJ1-2, with TRBD1 matching over 7 bases. The CDR3 loop spans 13 amino acids. The V segment lost 10 bases and the J segment 5 bases; nucleotides outside the gene matches: 9. Germline CDR1 reads KGHDR; CDR2 reads SFDVKD.

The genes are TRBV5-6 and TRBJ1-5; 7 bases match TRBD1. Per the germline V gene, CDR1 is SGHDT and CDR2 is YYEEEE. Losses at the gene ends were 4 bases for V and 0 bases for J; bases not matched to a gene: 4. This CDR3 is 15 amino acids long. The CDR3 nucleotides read TGTGCCAGCAGCCGGACAGGTTATAGCAATCAGCCCCAGCATTTT. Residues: CASSRTGYSNQPQHF.

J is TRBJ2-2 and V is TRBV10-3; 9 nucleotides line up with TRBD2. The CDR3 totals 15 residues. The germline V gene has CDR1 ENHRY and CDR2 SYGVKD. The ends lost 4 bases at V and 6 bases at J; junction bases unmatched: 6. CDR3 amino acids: CAISVIERGAGELFF. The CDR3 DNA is TGTGCCATCAGTGTGATCGAGCGGGGGGCCGGGGAGCTGTTTTTT.

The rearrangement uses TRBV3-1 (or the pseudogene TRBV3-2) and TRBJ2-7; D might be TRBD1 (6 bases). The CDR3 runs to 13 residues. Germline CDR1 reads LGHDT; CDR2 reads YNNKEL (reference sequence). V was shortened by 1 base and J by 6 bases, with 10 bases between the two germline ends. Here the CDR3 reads CASSQARDTEQYF. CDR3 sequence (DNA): TGTGCCAGCAGCCAAGCAAGGGACACCGAGCAGTACTTC.

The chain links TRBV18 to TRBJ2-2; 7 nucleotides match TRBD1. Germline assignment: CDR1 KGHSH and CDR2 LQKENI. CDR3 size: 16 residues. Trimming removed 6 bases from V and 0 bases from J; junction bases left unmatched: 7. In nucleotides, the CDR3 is TGTGCCAGCTCCCGACAGGGCTTAACGAACACCGGGGAGCTGTTTTTT. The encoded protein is CASSRQGLTNTGELFF.

The CDR3 coding sequence is TGTGCCAGCAGCGTAGGGGTGAGCGGATCGAACACCGGGGAGCTGTTTTTT. It translates to CASSVGVSGSNTGELFF. The chain carries TRBV9 and TRBJ2-2, with D tentatively TRBD2 (5 bases). The CDR3 has 17 amino acids. Deletions cut 0 bases from V and 0 bases from J, with 12 bases between. From germline, CDR1 is SGDLS and CDR2 YYNGEE.

CDR3: CASSTDNYGYTF. Written as DNA, the CDR3 is TGTGCCAGCTCGACGGACAACTATGGCTACACCTTC. V gene TRBV18 combines with J gene TRBJ1-2, with D uncertain. This CDR3 has 12 amino acids. Per germline, CDR1 KGHSH and CDR2 LQKENI. The V gene lost 6 bases and the J gene lost 2 bases, with 7 bases spanning the gap.

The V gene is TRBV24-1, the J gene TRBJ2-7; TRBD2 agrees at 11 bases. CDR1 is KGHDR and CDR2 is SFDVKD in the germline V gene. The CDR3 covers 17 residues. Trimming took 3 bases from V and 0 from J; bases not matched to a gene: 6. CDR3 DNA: TGTGCCACCAGTGATACCCCCGGGACTAGCGGCTCCTACGAGCAGTACTTC. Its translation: CATSDTPGTSGSYEQYF.

The CDR3 spells CASSPPTGRDTGELFF. The CDR3 nucleotides read TGTGCCAGCTCACCACCGACCGGGAGAGACACCGGGGAGCTGTTTTTT. The genes are TRBV18 and TRBJ2-2, with a weak D call TRBD2 (6 bases). Germline CDR1 and CDR2: KGHSH and LQKENI. The CDR3 totals 16 residues. V lost 0 bases and J 3 bases, leaving 11 bases between the germline ends.

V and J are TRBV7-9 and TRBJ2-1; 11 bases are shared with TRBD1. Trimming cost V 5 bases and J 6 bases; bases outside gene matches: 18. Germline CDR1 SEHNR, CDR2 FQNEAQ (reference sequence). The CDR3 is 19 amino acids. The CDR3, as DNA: TGTGCCAGCAGCCCACAACCCGCCCGGGACAGGGGGGGATTCAATGAGCAGTTCTTC. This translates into CASSPQPARDRGGFNEQFF.

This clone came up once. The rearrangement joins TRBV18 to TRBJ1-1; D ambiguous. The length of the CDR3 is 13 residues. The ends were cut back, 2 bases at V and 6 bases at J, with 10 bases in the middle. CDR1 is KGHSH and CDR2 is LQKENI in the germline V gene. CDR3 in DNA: TGTGCCAGCTCACCAATGGGGTACGCTGAAGCTTTCTTT. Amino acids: CASSPMGYAEAFF.

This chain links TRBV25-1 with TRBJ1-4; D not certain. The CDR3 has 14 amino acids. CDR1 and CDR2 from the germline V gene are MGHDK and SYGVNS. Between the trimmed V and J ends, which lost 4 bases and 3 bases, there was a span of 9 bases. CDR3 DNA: TGTGCCAGCAGTGTACGACGGCCTAATGAAAAACTGTTTTTT. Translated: CASSVRRPNEKLFF.

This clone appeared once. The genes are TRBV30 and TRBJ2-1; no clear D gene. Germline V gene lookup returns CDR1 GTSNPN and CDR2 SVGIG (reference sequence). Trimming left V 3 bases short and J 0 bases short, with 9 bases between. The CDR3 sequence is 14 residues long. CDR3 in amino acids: CAWRNRFSYNEQFF. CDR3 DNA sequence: TGTGCCTGGAGAAACAGATTCTCCTACAATGAGCAGTTCTTC.

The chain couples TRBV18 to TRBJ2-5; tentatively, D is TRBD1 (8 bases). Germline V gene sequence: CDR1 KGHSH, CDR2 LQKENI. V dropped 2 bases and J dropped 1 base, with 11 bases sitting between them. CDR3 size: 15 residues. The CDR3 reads CASSPTGGAQETQYF. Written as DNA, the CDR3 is TGTGCCAGCTCACCAACAGGGGGGGCCCAAGAGACCCAGTACTTC. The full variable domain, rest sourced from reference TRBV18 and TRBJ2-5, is NAGVMQNPRHLVRRRGQEARLRCSPMKGHSHVYWYRQLPEEGLKFMVYLQKENIIDESGMPKERFSAEFPKEGPSILRIQQVVRGDSAAYFCASSPTGGAQETQYFGPGTRLLVL.

CDR3 loop: CATRSDQGEWYEQYF. The CDR3 DNA follows: TGTGCCACCCGCTCAGACCAGGGTGAGTGGTACGAGCAGTACTTC. The chain joins TRBV2 to TRBJ2-7; TRBD1 is a possible D gene (5 bases). The CDR3 spans 15 residues. Trimming removed 10 bases from V and 4 bases from J, with 23 bases in between. The germline gives CDR1 SNHLY, CDR2 FYNNEI.

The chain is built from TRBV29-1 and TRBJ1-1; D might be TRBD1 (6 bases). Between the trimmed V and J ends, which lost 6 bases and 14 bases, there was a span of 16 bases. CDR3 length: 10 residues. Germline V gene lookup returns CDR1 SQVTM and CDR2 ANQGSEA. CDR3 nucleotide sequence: TGCAGCGTGACCCGGACAGCCCTATTCTTT. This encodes CSVTRTALFF. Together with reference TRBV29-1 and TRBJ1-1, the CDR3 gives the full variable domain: SAVISQKPSRDICQRGTSLTIQCQVDSQVTMMFWYRQQPGQSLTLIATANQGSEATYESGFVIDKFPISRPNLTFSTLTVSNMSPEDSSIYLCSVTRTALFFGQGTRLTVV.

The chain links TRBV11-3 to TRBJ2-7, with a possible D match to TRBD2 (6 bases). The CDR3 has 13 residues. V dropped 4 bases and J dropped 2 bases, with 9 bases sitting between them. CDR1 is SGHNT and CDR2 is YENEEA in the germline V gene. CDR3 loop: CASSYGEAYEQYF. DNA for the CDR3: TGTGCCAGCAGCTACGGGGAGGCCTACGAGCAGTACTTC.

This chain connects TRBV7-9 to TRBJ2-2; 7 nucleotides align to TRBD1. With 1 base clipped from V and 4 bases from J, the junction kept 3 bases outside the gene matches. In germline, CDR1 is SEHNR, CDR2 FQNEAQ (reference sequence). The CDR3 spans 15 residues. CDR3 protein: CASSLGQGVTGELFF. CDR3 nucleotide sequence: TGTGCCAGCAGCTTAGGCCAGGGGGTCACCGGGGAGCTGTTTTTT.

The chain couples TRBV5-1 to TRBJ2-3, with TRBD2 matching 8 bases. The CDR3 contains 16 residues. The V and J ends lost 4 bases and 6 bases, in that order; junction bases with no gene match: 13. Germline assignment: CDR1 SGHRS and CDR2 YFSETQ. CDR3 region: CASSPSGGSPRDTQYF. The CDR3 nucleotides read TGCGCCAGCAGCCCGAGCGGGGGCTCTCCGCGGGATACGCAGTATTTT.

CDR3 loop: CASSQGTISYEQYF. For the CDR3, the DNA is TGCGCCAGCAGCCAAGGAACCATTTCCTACGAGCAGTACTTC. The genes are TRBV4-1 and TRBJ2-7, with D hard to call. V gave up 1 base and J gave up 1 base, with 8 bases separating them. The CDR3 totals 14 residues. Germline-derived CDR1 and CDR2 are MGHRA and YSYEKL.

The CDR3, as DNA: TGTGCCAGCAGTGGTGGCCTGACAGGGGATAATGAAAAACTGTTTTTT. This codes for CASSGGLTGDNEKLFF. The V call is TRBV2, the J call TRBJ1-4, with 8 positions matching TRBD1. V shed 4 bases, J shed 4 bases, and the junction held 8 bases outside the gene matches. Germline V CDR1 and CDR2: SNHLY, FYNNEI. The CDR3 sequence is 16 residues long.

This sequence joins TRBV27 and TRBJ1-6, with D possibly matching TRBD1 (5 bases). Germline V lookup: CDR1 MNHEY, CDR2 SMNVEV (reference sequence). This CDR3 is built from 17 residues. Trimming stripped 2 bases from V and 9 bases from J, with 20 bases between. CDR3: CASSLGEGRQARSPLHF. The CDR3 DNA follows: TGTGCCAGCAGTTTAGGGGAGGGGCGGCAGGCGCGTTCACCCCTCCACTTT.

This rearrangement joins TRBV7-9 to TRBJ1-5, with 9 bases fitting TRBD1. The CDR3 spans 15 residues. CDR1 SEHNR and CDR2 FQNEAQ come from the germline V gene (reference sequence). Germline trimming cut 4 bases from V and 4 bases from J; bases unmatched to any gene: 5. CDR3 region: CASSSGTGRNQPQHF. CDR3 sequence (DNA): TGTGCCAGCAGCTCTGGGACAGGGAGGAATCAGCCCCAGCATTTT.

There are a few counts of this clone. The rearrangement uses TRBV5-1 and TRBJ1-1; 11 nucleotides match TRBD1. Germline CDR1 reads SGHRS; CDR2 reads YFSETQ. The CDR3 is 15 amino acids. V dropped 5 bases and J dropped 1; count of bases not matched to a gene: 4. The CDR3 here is CASSHGTGGNTEAFF. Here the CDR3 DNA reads TGCGCCAGCAGTCACGGGACAGGGGGGAACACTGAAGCTTTCTTT.

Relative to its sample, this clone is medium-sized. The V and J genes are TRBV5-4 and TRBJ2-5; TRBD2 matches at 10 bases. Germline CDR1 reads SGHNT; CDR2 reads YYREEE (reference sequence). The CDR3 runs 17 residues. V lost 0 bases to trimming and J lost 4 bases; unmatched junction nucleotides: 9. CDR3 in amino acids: CASSLATQRGGGETQYF. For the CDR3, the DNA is TGTGCCAGCAGCTTGGCCACCCAGCGGGGGGGAGGAGAGACCCAGTACTTC.

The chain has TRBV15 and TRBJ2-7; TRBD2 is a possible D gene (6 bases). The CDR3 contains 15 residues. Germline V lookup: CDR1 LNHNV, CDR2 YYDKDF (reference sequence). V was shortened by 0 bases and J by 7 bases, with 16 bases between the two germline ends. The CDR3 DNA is TGTGCCACCAGCAGAGATCTAACGGGAGTGGGAGAGCAGTACTTC. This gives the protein CATSRDLTGVGEQYF.

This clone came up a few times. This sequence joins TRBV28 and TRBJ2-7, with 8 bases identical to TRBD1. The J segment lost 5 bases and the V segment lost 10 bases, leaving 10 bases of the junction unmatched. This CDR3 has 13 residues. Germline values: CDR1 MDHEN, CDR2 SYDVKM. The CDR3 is CATRGDRFHEQYF. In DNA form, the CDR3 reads TGTGCCACTCGAGGGGACAGGTTTCACGAGCAGTACTTC.

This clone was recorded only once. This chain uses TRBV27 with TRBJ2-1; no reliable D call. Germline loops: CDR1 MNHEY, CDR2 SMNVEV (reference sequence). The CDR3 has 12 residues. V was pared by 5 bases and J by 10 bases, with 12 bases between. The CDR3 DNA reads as TGTGCCAGCAGTCCTAGAGAGCGAGAGCAGTTCTTC. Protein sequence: CASSPREREQFF.

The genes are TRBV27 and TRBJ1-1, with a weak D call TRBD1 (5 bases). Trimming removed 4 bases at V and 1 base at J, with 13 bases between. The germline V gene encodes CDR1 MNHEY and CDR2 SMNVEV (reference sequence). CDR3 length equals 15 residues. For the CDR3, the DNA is TGTGCCAGCAGTTATTCGGGGAGGGGGAACACTGAAGCTTTCTTT. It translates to CASSYSGRGNTEAFF.

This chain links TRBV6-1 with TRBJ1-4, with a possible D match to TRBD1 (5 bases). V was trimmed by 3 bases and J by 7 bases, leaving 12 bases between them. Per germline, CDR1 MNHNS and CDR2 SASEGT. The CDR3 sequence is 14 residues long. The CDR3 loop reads CASSDAGGGEKLFF. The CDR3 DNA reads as TGTGCCAGCAGTGACGCGGGGGGGGGTGAAAAACTGTTTTTT.